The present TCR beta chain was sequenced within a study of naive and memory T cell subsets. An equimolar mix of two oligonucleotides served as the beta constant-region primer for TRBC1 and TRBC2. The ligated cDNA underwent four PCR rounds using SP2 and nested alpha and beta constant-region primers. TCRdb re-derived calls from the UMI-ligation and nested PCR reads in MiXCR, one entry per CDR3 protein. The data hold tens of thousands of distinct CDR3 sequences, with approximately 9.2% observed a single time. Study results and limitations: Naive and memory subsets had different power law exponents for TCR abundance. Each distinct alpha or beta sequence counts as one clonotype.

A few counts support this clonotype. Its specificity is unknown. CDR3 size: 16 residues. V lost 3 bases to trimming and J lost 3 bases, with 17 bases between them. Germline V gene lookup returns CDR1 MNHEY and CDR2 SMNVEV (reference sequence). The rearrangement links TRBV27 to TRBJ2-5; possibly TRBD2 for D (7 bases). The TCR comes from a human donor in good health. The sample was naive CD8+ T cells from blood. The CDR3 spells CASSLGVGEGEETQYF. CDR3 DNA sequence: TGTGCCAGCAGTTTGGGAGTGGGGGAGGGGGAAGAGACCCAGTACTTC.